The 15 T cell receptor beta chains reported below all come from one sample, sequenced in a study of shared clonotypes between healthy human individuals. Libraries were prepared by immunoSEQ multiplex PCR; TCRdb keeps only in-frame clonotypes and omits some of them. The sample contains millions of clones, 85% to 95% of which appear only once. The specimen sequenced was naive CD4+ T cells sorted from blood. The subset denotes: CD45RA+ positively selected. The source of these receptors is a man younger than 30 in good health.

CDR3 loop: CASSHVGQPSNQPQHF. DNA of the CDR3: TGTGCCAGCAGCCACGTAGGACAGCCTAGCAATCAGCCCCAGCATTTT. The chain carries TRBV4-2 and TRBJ1-5, with D perhaps matching TRBD1 (6 bases). The CDR3 is 16 residues long. The V and J ends lost 3 bases and 0 bases respectively, with 12 bases between them. Per the germline V gene, CDR1 is LGHNA and CDR2 is YNFKEQ.

This sequence joins TRBV5-6 and TRBJ2-1, with D possibly called TRBD1 or TRBD2 (5 bases each). CDR1 SGHDT and CDR2 YYEEEE come from the germline V gene. The CDR3 consists of 15 residues. Trimming left V 1 base short and J 6 bases short, with 14 bases between. DNA of the CDR3: TGTGCCAGCAGCTTGTGGGGGACCTCGCCCAATGAGCAGTTCTTC. Protein: CASSLWGTSPNEQFF.

This clone was counted once. V gene TRBV19 combines with J gene TRBJ1-4; D is perhaps TRBD1 (5 bases). The CDR3 consists of 15 residues. The germline V gene has CDR1 LNHDA and CDR2 SQIVND (reference sequence). V was shortened by 0 bases and J by 8 bases, with 13 bases between the two germline ends. This chain's CDR3 is CASSIDRSRGEKLFF. CDR3 in DNA: TGTGCCAGTAGTATAGATCGCTCACGGGGGGAAAAACTGTTTTTT.

In regard to this clone: One junction end disagrees with the germline gene, perhaps due to a read error. This chain connects TRBV7-7 to TRBJ2-5, with a tentative D call TRBD2 (7 bases). CDR1 is SSHAT and CDR2 is FNYEAQ in the germline V gene (reference sequence). The CDR3 is made up of 15 amino acids. For the CDR3, the DNA is TGTGCTAGCAGCCGATTCCCGGGGGGCTTCGAGACCCAGTACTTC. Its protein product is CASSRFPGGFETQYF.

V usage is TRBV19 and J usage is TRBJ2-3; 8 bases are a match to TRBD2. The CDR3 sequence is 13 residues long. Per germline, CDR1 LNHDA and CDR2 SQIVND (reference sequence). CDR3 sequence reads: CGSSGGRTDTQYF. The CDR3 DNA is TGTGGGTCTTCGGGGGGGCGGACAGATACGCAGTATTTT.

The chain recombines TRBV28 with TRBJ2-7; 7 nucleotides match TRBD2. V lost 1 base, J lost 3 bases, and 6 bases stayed unmatched. CDR1 and CDR2 from the germline V gene are MDHEN and SYDVKM. The CDR3 sequence is 15 residues long. The CDR3 DNA sequence: TGTGCCAGCAGTTTATATCCTAGCGGCCACTACGAGCAGTACTTC. This encodes CASSLYPSGHYEQYF.

The chain couples TRBV6-1 to TRBJ2-3; D perhaps matches TRBD2 (6 bases). The CDR3 runs to 13 residues. Trimming shortened V by 1 base and J by 5 bases, and 7 bases separated the two germline ends. Per germline, CDR1 MNHNS and CDR2 SASEGT. The CDR3 region is CASSEDSGDTQYF. In nucleotides, the CDR3 is TGTGCCAGCAGTGAAGATAGCGGAGATACGCAGTATTTT.

This sequence joins TRBV5-1 and TRBJ1-2; 7 nucleotides align to TRBD1. The CDR3 totals 14 residues. Germline CDR1 and CDR2: SGHRS and YFSETQ. Unmatched junction bases numbered 3, after V lost 0 bases and J lost 4 bases. In DNA form, the CDR3 reads TGCGCCAGCAGCTTGGCTGGGACAGCCTATGGCTACACCTTC. The encoded protein is CASSLAGTAYGYTF.

V gene TRBV28 combines with J gene TRBJ1-1, with D unclear. The CDR3 runs to 18 residues. Trimming shortened V by 0 bases and J by 0 bases, and 17 bases separated the two germline ends. Looked up from germline, CDR1 is MDHEN and CDR2 is SYDVKM. In DNA form, the CDR3 reads TGTGCCAGCAGTTTATGGGGAGGGATGGAGTATATGAACACTGAAGCTTTCTTT. Protein sequence: CASSLWGGMEYMNTEAFF.

This chain joins TRBV28 and TRBJ1-4; D remains ambiguous. Trimming left V 6 bases short and J 7 bases short, with 15 bases between. The germline V gene encodes CDR1 MDHEN and CDR2 SYDVKM. The CDR3 contains 14 residues. CDR3: CASSPRRVGEKLFF. The CDR3, as DNA: TGTGCCAGCAGCCCGAGGAGGGTCGGTGAAAAACTGTTTTTT.

V usage is TRBV11-2 and J usage is TRBJ1-2, with 7 bases lining up with TRBD1. The germline V gene encodes CDR1 SGHAT and CDR2 FQNNGV. This CDR3 spans 15 amino acids. J was trimmed by 0 bases and V by 5 bases; bases with no gene match: 6. CDR3 protein: CASSIGTAANYGYTF. The CDR3 nucleotides are TGTGCCAGCAGCATCGGGACAGCGGCTAACTATGGCTACACCTTC.

V gene TRBV11-2 combines with J gene TRBJ2-7, with 9 nucleotides matching TRBD2. The V gene's germline CDR1 is SGHAT and CDR2 FQNNGV. The junction had 8 bases not matched to a gene; V was cut back by 0 bases and J by 2 bases. This CDR3 spans 17 amino acids. The CDR3 is CASSLDRSGGTAYEQYF. CDR3 DNA sequence: TGTGCCAGCAGCTTAGACCGAAGCGGGGGGACCGCCTACGAGCAGTACTTC.

This chain's CDR3 is CASSPPGDTNYGYTF. The CDR3 region has the DNA TGTGCCAGCTCACCACCAGGGGATACTAACTATGGCTACACCTTC. The J gene is TRBJ1-2, the V gene TRBV18; maybe TRBD1 (5 bases). CDR1 is KGHSH and CDR2 is LQKENI in the germline V gene. This CDR3 comprises 15 residues. V lost 0 bases to trimming and J lost 0 bases, with 8 bases between them. The full variable domain, rest sourced from reference TRBV18 and TRBJ1-2, is NAGVMQNPRHLVRRRGQEARLRCSPMKGHSHVYWYRQLPEEGLKFMVYLQKENIIDESGMPKERFSAEFPKEGPSILRIQQVVRGDSAAYFCASSPPGDTNYGYTFGSGTRLTVV.

This sequence joins TRBV2 and TRBJ2-2, with D perhaps matching TRBD1 (6 bases). V lost 8 bases to trimming and J lost 5 bases, with 15 bases between them. CDR1 SNHLY and CDR2 FYNNEI come from the germline V gene. This CDR3 is built from 14 residues. Here the CDR3 reads CASSDRMGTGELFF. CDR3 nucleotide sequence: TGTGCCAGCTCAGACAGGATGGGGACCGGGGAGCTGTTTTTT.

This rearrangement joins TRBV18 to TRBJ2-1; D gene unclear. Per the germline V gene, CDR1 is KGHSH and CDR2 is LQKENI. CDR3 size: 13 residues. The ends were cut back, 1 base at V and 7 bases at J, with 8 bases in the middle. The DNA for the CDR3 is TGTGCCAGCTCACCACGGGCCCGGAATGAGCAGTTCTTC. Translated, it gives CASSPRARNEQFF.